Below, 17 T cell receptor beta chains from the same sample are listed, as sequenced in a study of blood T cells in healthy people across ages (dated by TCRdb to between 2015 and 2017). Library creation used 5' RACE. Instrument used: Illumina HiSeq 2500. A second PCR of about 6 to 11 cycles was run with a J-beta primer mix and a sample-barcoded 5' primer. The raw public data were reprocessed by TCRdb itself: fastp quality trimming at Q25, MiXCR clonotype calling, in-frame beta chains only. Rows with one shared CDR3 protein collapse into an entry with the most common genes and DNA. The sample table shows more than 700,000 distinct CDR3 sequences, and roughly 50% are seen once. The biggest ten clones account for about 42% of the sample. Sequenced: blood. These receptors all come from a man older than 75 in good health.

The chain joins TRBV13 to TRBJ2-7; the match to TRBD1 covers 10 bases. The CDR3 spans 14 residues. The trim removed 6 bases at V and 6 bases at J, leaving 8 bases unmatched. Germline V CDR1 and CDR2: PRHDT, FYEKMQ (reference sequence). The CDR3 region is CASSRQGATSEQYF. The CDR3 DNA sequence: TGTGCCAGCAGTAGACAGGGGGCCACCTCCGAGCAGTACTTC.

This rearrangement joins TRBV7-7 to TRBJ2-1; D gene uncertain. Trimming removed 8 bases at V and 0 bases at J, with 14 bases between. The germline V gene encodes CDR1 SSHAT and CDR2 FNYEAQ (reference sequence). This CDR3 spans 15 amino acids. CDR3 in amino acids: CASSKSTFSYNEQFF. CDR3 DNA sequence: TGTGCCAGCTCCAAGTCGACCTTCTCCTACAATGAGCAGTTCTTC. Combining the CDR3 with reference TRBV7-7 and TRBJ2-1 gives the whole variable domain GAGVSQSPRYKVTKRGQDVTLRCDPISSHATLYWYQQALGQGPEFLTYFNYEAQPDKSGLPSDRFSAERPEGSISTLTIQRTEQRDSAMYRCASSKSTFSYNEQFFGPGTRLTVL.

V and J are TRBV7-9 and TRBJ2-1; D perhaps matches TRBD2 (5 bases). The CDR3 has 16 residues. Germline assignment: CDR1 SEHNR and CDR2 FQNEAQ (reference sequence). Trimming removed 1 base from V and 4 bases from J, with 14 bases in between. CDR3 protein: CASSLESSQRYNEQFF. The CDR3 DNA reads as TGTGCCAGCAGCTTAGAGAGTTCCCAGCGGTACAATGAGCAGTTCTTC.

The J gene is TRBJ1-2, the V gene TRBV5-1; 9 positions agree with TRBD1. V gave up 4 bases and J gave up 0 bases; unmatched junction bases: 7. Germline V gene lookup returns CDR1 SGHRS and CDR2 YFSETQ. This CDR3 is built from 16 residues. The CDR3 loop reads CASSAGTGMANYGYTF. As DNA, the CDR3 is TGCGCCAGCAGCGCCGGGACAGGGATGGCTAACTATGGCTACACCTTC.

The genes are TRBV24-1 and TRBJ2-5; 8 positions match TRBD2. This CDR3 is built from 14 residues. Trimming took 10 bases from V and 1 from J; bases not matched to a gene: 7. Germline V gene data show CDR1 as KGHDR and CDR2 as SFDVKD. The CDR3 sequence is CATSLSGGQETQYF. The CDR3 DNA sequence: TGTGCCACGTCTTTGAGCGGGGGCCAAGAGACCCAGTACTTC.

This clonotype has at least ten counts. The chain links TRBV7-9 to TRBJ2-7, with 8 positions matching TRBD1. The length of the CDR3 is 14 residues. The germline V gene encodes CDR1 SEHNR and CDR2 FQNEAQ (reference sequence). J was trimmed by 5 bases and V by 5 bases; bases with no gene match: 8. For the CDR3, the DNA is TGTGCCAGCAGCGTCTGGACAGGGTCCGACGAGCAGTACTTC. Protein sequence: CASSVWTGSDEQYF. Supplemented by reference TRBV7-9 and TRBJ2-7, the full variable domain reads DTGVSQNPRHKITKRGQNVTFRCDPISEHNRLYWYRQTLGQGPEFLTYFQNEAQLEKSRLLSDRFSAERPKGSFSTLEIQRTEQGDSAMYLCASSVWTGSDEQYFGPGTRLTVT.

This chain links TRBV5-8 with TRBJ2-4; D unresolved. Germline V gives CDR1 SGHTS, CDR2 YDEGEE. The CDR3 is 11 amino acids. Trimming removed 4 bases from V and 15 bases from J, with 14 bases in between. The CDR3 protein is CASSMIGVSYF. CDR3 nucleotides: TGTGCCAGCAGCATGATTGGGGTCTCGTACTTC.

The rearrangement uses TRBV24-1 and TRBJ2-1; D gene uncertain. The germline CDR1 and CDR2 sequences are KGHDR and SFDVKD. V was pared by 0 bases and J by 2 bases, with 10 bases between. This CDR3 comprises 16 residues. The CDR3 DNA is TGTGCCACCAGTGATTTGCAATCGGGCACCTACAATGAGCAGTTCTTC. Protein sequence: CATSDLQSGTYNEQFF.

The rearrangement uses TRBV7-2 and TRBJ2-3; either TRBD1 or TRBD2 may supply D (6 bases each). The CDR3 is 16 residues long. V lost 2 bases and J lost 2, with 14 bases in between. Per the germline V gene, CDR1 is SGHTA and CDR2 is FQGNSA. The CDR3 region has the DNA TGTGCCAGCAGCTTAAAGGGGGGCGATTCCACAGATACGCAGTATTTT. Protein product: CASSLKGGDSTDTQYF.

The rearrangement uses TRBV4-1 and TRBJ1-1; tentative D call: TRBD1 (6 bases). The CDR3 consists of 13 residues. V was shortened by 1 base and J by 3 bases, with 6 bases between the two germline ends. The V gene's germline CDR1 is MGHRA and CDR2 YSYEKL. The CDR3 here is CASSQGGHTEAFF. Written as DNA, the CDR3 is TGCGCCAGCAGCCAAGGGGGGCACACTGAAGCTTTCTTT.

This chain uses TRBV5-1 with TRBJ2-2; possible D gene TRBD2, 6 bases. The CDR3 sequence is 18 residues long. CDR1 is SGHRS, CDR2 YFSETQ, per germline. Trimming took 4 bases from V and 0 from J, leaving 19 bases between them. CDR3 protein: CASSPGNRASANTGELFF. The CDR3 DNA follows: TGCGCCAGCAGCCCCGGGAATAGGGCTAGCGCGAACACCGGGGAGCTGTTTTTT.

This clonotype was seen a handful of times. J is TRBJ2-7 and V is TRBV21-1; the D call TRBD2 from the table was never checked on the DNA. TRBV21-1 is deemed a pseudogene. There are 15 residues in the CDR3. CDR3 in amino acids: CASKGLAGEGGEQYF. In nucleotides, the CDR3 is TGTGCCAGCAAAGGACTAGCGGGAGAAGGTGGCGAGCAGTACTTC.

The gene calls are TRBV9 and TRBJ2-5; 8 positions match TRBD2. V shed 6 bases and J 5 bases; nucleotides not matched to a gene: 12. This CDR3 contains 15 residues. The V gene's germline CDR1 is SGDLS and CDR2 YYNGEE. The chain's CDR3 is CASTTQSGSRETQYF. The CDR3 DNA is TGTGCCAGCACCACTCAAAGCGGGAGCCGGGAGACCCAGTACTTC.

The chain uses TRBV18 and TRBJ2-7, with D unclear. The V gene lost 3 bases and the J gene lost 0 bases, with 12 bases spanning the gap. Germline V CDR1 and CDR2: KGHSH, LQKENI. The CDR3 runs to 15 residues. The CDR3 bases are TGTGCCAGCTCACCGCAGCAGACTCCCTCCTACGAGCAGTACTTC. Translated, it gives CASSPQQTPSYEQYF.

This clonotype showed up just a few times. The V gene is TRBV6-2 or TRBV6-3, the J gene TRBJ2-1; D may be TRBD2 (5 bases). Germline V CDR1 and CDR2: MNHEY, SVGEGT. V was trimmed by 5 bases and J by 5 bases, leaving 19 bases between them. The CDR3 has 16 residues. The CDR3 is CASSPQKRKADNEQFF. The CDR3 DNA reads as TGTGCCAGCAGTCCACAAAAGCGGAAAGCCGACAATGAGCAGTTCTTC.

This clonotype was counted between two and nine times. This sequence joins TRBV4-2 and TRBJ2-7; no clear D gene. The length of the CDR3 is 16 residues. Germline CDR1 reads LGHNA; CDR2 reads YNFKEQ. The germline V and J ends were trimmed by 3 bases and 0 bases, with 15 bases remaining between them. The CDR3 DNA is TGTGCCAGCAGCCAGGCGAAACTTCCTGGCTCCTACGAGCAGTACTTC. It codes for CASSQAKLPGSYEQYF.

V gene TRBV20-1 combines with J gene TRBJ2-3; D remains ambiguous. The germline CDR1 and CDR2 sequences are DFQATT and SNEGSKA (reference sequence). This CDR3 has 13 residues. The CDR3 protein is CSADPPVIDTQYF. CDR3 sequence (DNA): TGCAGCGCCGACCCACCTGTGATAGATACGCAGTATTTT.